This TCR beta chain appears in the sequencing data of a study of CD8+ T cells in alopecia areata. Regarding the study as a whole: Greater clonality was observed in lesional scalp samples, especially alopecia totalis/universalis, versus normal scalp. Sequencing of scalp samples also captures resident alphabeta T cells of normal skin.

As the sequencing template, cDNA was produced by extracting RNA and reverse transcribing it. TCRdb's table, derived via immunoSEQ multiplex PCR, lists solely in-frame clones and lacks some. There are 120,000 to 150,000 clones in the sample; about four fifths occur only once, and approximately 25% lies in the top ten. Of note for this clone: The target antigen is unknown.

The treatment denotes: oral pan-JAK inhibitor, 5-10 mg twice daily. Germline V gene lookup returns CDR1 SEHNR and CDR2 FQNEAQ (reference sequence). The length of the CDR3 is 12 residues. V was cut by 5 bases and J by 2 bases, with 6 bases left in between. The chain employs TRBV7-9 and TRBJ1-1; D uncertain. Sample: CD8+ T cells sorted from blood, taken at week 4, from a patient treated with tofacitinib. This sequence was found in a human donor with alopecia areata. CDR3 DNA sequence: TGTGCCAGCAGCACGATTAACACTGAAGCTTTCTTT. Protein product: CASSTINTEAFF.